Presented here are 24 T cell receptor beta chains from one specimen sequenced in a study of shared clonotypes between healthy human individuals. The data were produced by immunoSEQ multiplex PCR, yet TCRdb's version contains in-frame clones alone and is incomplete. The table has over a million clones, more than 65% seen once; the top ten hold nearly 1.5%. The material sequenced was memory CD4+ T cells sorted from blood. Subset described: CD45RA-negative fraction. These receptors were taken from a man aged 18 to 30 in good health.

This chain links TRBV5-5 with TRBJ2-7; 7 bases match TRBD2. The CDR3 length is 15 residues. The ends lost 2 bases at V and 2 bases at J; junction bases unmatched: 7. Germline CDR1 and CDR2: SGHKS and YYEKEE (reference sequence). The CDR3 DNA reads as TGTGCCAGCAGCTTCGTCGCGGGAGTGACCTACGAGCAGTACTTC. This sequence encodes CASSFVAGVTYEQYF. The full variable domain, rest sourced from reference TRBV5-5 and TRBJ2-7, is DAGVTQSPTHLIKTRGQQVTLRCSPISGHKSVSWYQQVLGQGPQFIFQYYEKEERGRGNFPDRFSARQFPNYSSELNVNALLLGDSALYLCASSFVAGVTYEQYFGPGTRLTVT.

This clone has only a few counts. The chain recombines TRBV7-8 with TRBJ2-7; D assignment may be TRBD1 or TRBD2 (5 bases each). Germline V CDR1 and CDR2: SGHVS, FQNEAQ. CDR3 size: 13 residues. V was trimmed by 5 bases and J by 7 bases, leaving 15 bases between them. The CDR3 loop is CASSPQGRREQYF. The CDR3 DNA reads TGTGCCAGCAGCCCTCAGGGACGTCGGGAGCAGTACTTC. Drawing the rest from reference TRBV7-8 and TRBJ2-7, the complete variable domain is GAGVSQSPRYKVAKRGQDVALRCDPISGHVSLFWYQQALGQGPEFLTYFQNEAQLDKSGLPSDRFFAERPEGSVSTLKIQRTQQEDSAVYLCASSPQGRREQYFGPGTRLTVT.

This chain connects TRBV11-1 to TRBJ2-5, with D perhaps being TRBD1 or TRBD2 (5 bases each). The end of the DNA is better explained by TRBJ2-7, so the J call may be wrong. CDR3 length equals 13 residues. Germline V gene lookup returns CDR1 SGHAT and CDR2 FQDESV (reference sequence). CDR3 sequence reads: CASIGDGSYEQYF. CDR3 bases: TGTGCCAGCATCGGGGACGGCTCCTACGAGCAGTACTTC.

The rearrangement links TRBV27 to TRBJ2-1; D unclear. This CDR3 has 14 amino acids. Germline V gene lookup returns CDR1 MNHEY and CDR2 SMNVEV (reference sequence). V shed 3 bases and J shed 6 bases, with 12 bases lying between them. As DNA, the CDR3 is TGTGCCAGCAGTTTTTTTGCGAGCATCAATGAGCAGTTCTTC. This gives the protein CASSFFASINEQFF.

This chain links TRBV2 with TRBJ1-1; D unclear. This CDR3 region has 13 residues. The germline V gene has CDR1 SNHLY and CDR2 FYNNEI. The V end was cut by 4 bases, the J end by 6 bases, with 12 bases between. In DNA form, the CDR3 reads TGTGCCAGCAGTGTTGGGCCACTCTCTGAAGCTTTCTTT. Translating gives CASSVGPLSEAFF. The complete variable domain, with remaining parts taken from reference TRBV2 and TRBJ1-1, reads EPEVTQTPSHQVTQMGQEVILRCVPISNHLYFYWYRQILGQKVEFLVSFYNNEISEKSEIFDDQFSVERPDGSNFTLKIRSTKLEDSAMYFCASSVGPLSEAFFGQGTRLTVV.

The CDR3 coding sequence is TGCGCCAGCAGCCAAGTTTACACAGGGGGAACCCACGAGCAGTACTTC. It codes for CASSQVYTGGTHEQYF. V and J are TRBV4-3 and TRBJ2-7, with TRBD1 matching 8 bases. The junction had 10 bases not matched to a gene; V was cut back by 1 base and J by 5 bases. Germline V gives CDR1 LGHNA, CDR2 YSLEER. The CDR3 sequence is 16 residues long.

DNA for the CDR3: TGTGCCAGCAGTTCGCGTGGCGGGAGAGATACGCAGTATTTT. Translated, it gives CASSSRGGRDTQYF. The V call is TRBV27, the J call TRBJ2-3, with 7 bases matching TRBD2. Germline CDR1 reads MNHEY; CDR2 reads SMNVEV (reference sequence). This CDR3 contains 14 residues. Trimming cost V 4 bases and J 5 bases; bases outside gene matches: 6.

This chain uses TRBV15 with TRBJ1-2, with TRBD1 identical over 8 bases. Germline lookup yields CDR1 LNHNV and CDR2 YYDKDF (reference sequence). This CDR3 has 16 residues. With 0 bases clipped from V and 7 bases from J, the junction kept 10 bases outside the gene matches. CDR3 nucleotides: TGTGCCACCAGCAGAGATCGTGGGCAGGGGGCGCCTGGCTACACCTTC. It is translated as CATSRDRGQGAPGYTF.

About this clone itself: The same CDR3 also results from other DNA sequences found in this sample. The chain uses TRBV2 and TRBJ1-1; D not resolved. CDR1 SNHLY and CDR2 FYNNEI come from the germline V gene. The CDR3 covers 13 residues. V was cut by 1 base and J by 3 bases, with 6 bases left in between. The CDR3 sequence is CASSEERHTEAFF. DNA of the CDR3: TGTGCCAGCAGTGAAGAGAGACACACTGAAGCTTTCTTT.

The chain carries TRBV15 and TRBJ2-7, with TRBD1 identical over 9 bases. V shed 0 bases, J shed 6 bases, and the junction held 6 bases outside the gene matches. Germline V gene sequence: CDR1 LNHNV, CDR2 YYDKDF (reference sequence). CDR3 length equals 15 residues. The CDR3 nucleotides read TGTGCCACCAGCAGAGATCCCGGGACAGGGTCCGAGCAGTACTTC. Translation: CATSRDPGTGSEQYF.

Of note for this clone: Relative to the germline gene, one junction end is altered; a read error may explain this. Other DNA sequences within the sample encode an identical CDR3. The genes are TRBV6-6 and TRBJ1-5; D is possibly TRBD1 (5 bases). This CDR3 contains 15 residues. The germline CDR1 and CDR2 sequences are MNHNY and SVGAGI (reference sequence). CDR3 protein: CASSRLGDSNQPQHF. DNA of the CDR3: TGCGCCAGCAGCAGGTTGGGGGATAGCAATCAGCCCCAGCATTTT.

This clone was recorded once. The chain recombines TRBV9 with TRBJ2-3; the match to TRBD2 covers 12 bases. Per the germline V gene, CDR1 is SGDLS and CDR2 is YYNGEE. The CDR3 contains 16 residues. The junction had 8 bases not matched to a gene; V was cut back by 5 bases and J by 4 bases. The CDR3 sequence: CASSSGLAGGADTQYF. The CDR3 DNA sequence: TGTGCCAGCAGTTCAGGCCTAGCGGGAGGGGCAGATACGCAGTATTTT.

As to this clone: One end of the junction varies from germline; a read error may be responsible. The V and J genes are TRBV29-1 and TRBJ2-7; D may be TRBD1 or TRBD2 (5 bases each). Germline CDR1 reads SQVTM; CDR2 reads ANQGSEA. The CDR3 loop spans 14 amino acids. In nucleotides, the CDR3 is TGCAGCGTTGGGACCGGGACGGCCTCCTACGGGCAGTACTTC. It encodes CSVGTGTASYGQYF.

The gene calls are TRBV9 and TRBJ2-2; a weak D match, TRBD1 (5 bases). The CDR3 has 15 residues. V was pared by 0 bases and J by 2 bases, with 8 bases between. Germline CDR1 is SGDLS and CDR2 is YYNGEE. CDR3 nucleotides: TGTGCCAGCAGCGTAGGACAGACAAACACCGGGGAGCTGTTTTTT. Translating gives CASSVGQTNTGELFF.

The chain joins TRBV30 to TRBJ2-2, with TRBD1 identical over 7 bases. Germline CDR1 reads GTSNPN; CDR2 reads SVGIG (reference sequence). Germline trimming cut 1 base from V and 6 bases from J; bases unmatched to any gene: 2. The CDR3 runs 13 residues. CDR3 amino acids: CAWSATGPGELFF. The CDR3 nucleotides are TGTGCCTGGAGTGCGACAGGGCCCGGGGAGCTGTTTTTT.

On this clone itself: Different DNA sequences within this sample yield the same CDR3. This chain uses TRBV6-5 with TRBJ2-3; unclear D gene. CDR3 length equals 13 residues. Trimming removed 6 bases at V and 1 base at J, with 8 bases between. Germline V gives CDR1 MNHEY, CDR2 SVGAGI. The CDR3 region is CASRGPGTDTQYF. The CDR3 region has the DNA TGTGCCAGCAGAGGGCCAGGCACAGATACGCAGTATTTT.

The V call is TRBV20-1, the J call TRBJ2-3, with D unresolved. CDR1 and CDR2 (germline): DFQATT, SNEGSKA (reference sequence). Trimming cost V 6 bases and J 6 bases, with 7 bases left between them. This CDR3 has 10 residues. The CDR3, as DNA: TGCAGTGCCCCCACTGATACGCAGTATTTT. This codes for CSAPTDTQYF.

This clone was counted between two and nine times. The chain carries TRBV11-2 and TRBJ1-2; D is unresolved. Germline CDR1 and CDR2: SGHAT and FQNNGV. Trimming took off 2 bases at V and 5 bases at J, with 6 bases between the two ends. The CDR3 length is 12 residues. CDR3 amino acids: CASSLSEYGYTF. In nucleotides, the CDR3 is TGTGCCAGCAGCTTAAGTGAATATGGCTACACCTTC.

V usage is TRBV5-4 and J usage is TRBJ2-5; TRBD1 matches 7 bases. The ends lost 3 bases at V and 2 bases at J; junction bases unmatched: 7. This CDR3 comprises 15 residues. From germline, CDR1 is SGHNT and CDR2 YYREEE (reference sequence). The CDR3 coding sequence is TGTGCCAGCAGCTACAGGTCACAGGGGCAAGAGACCCAGTACTTC. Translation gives CASSYRSQGQETQYF.

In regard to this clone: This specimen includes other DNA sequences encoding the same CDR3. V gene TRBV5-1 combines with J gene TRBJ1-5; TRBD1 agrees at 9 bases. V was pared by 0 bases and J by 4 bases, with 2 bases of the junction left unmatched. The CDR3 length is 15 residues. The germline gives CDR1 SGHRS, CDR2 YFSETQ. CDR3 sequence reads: CASSLAGQGNQPQHF. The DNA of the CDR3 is TGCGCCAGCAGCTTGGCTGGACAGGGGAATCAGCCCCAGCATTTT. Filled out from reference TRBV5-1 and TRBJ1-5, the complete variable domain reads KAGVTQTPRYLIKTRGQQVTLSCSPISGHRSVSWYQQTPGQGLQFLFEYFSETQRNKGNFPGRFSGRQFSNSRSEMNVSTLELGDSALYLCASSLAGQGNQPQHFGDGTRLSIL.

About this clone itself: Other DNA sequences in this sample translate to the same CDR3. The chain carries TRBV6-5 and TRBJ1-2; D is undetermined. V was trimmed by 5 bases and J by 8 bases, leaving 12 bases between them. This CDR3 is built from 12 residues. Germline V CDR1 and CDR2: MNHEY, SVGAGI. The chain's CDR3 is CASSQGLYGYTF. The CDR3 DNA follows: TGTGCCAGCAGTCAAGGGTTGTACGGCTACACCTTC.

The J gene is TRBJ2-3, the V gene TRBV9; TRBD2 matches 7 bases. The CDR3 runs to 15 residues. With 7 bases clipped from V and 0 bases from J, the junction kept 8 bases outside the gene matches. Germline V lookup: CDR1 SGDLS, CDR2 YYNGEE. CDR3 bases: TGTGCCAGCTCTCTCGGCGGGAGAAGCACAGATACGCAGTATTTT. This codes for CASSLGGRSTDTQYF.

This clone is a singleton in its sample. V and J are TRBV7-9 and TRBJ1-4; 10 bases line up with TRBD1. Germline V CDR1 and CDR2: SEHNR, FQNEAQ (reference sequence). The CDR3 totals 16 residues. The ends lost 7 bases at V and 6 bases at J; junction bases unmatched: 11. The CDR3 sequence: CASKPGQGFYDEKLFF. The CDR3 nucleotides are TGTGCCAGCAAACCGGGACAGGGGTTTTACGATGAAAAACTGTTTTTT.

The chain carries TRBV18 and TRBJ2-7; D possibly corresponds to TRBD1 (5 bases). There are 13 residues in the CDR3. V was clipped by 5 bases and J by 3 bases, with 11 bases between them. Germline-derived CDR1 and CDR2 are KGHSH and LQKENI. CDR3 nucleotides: TGTGCCAGCTCAATTACTCAGGGCTACGAGCAGTACTTC. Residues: CASSITQGYEQYF.